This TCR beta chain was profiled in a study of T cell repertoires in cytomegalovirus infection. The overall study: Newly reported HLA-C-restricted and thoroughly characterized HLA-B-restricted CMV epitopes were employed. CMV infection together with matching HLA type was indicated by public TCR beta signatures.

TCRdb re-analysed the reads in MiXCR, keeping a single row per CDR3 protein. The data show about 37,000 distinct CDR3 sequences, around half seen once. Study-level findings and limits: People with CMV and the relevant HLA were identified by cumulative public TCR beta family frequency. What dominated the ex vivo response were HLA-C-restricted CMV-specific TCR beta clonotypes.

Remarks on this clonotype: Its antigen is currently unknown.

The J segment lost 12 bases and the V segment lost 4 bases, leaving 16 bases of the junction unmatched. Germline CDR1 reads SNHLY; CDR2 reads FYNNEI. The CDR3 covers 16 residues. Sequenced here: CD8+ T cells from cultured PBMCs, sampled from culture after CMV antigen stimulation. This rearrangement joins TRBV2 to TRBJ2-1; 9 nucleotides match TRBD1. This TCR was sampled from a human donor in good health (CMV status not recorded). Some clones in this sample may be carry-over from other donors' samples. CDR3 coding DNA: TGTGCCAGCAGTGCTCCCGGGACAGGGAATAAACTTCGGCAGTTCTTC. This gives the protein CASSAPGTGNKLRQFF.